This is a list of T cell receptor beta chains from one sample in a study of T cell responses to AZD1222 COVID-19 vaccine. Only in-frame clones appear in the TCRdb table, and some are missing; sequencing was by immunoSEQ multiplex PCR. The sample records some 150,000 clones, more than 90% being singletons. The sample here was peripheral blood, taken on day 0 of AZD1222 vaccination. The receptors derive from an adult in good health. Both conserved end residues are part of each CDR3. The order of the fields is D gene, V gene, clone size, J gene, CDR3 protein, CDR3 DNA. A D gene is named only where the DNA matches it firmly. The size entry is marked missing in some rows and otherwise reads once, few, many or a size class.

>NA|TRBV7-2|NA|TRBJ2-7
CASSTTGRGEQYF
TGTGCCAGCAGCACGACAGGTCGTGGCGAGCAGTACTTC
>TRBD1|TRBV7-3|NA|TRBJ2-7
CASSQTGQGAYEQYF
TGTGCCAGCAGCCAAACGGGACAGGGGGCCTACGAGCAGTACTTC
>NA|TRBV13|NA|TRBJ1-1
CASSAVTGLNTEAFF
TGTGCCAGCAGCGCAGTTACAGGGTTGAACACTGAAGCTTTCTTT
>NA|TRBV5-1|NA|TRBJ2-7
CASSLGQDLHSYEQYF
TGCGCCAGCAGCTTGGGACAGGACCTCCACTCCTACGAGCAGTACTTC
>NA|TRBV6-5|NA|TRBJ2-7
CASTPGGAYEQYF
TGTGCCAGCACCCCAGGGGGGGCGTACGAGCAGTACTTC
>TRBD1|TRBV7-2|NA|TRBJ1-6
CASTVTGRNSPLHF
TGTGCCAGCACCGTGACAGGGAGGAATTCACCCCTCCACTTT
>NA|TRBV7-2|NA|TRBJ2-2
CASSSLTGATGELFF
TGTGCCAGCAGCTCATTGACAGGTGCCACCGGGGAGCTGTTTTTT
>TRBD1|TRBV2|NA|TRBJ1-5
CASREGTGGNQPQHF
TGTGCCAGCAGAGAAGGGACAGGGGGCAATCAGCCCCAGCATTTT
>NA|TRBV6-5|NA|TRBJ1-3
CASSYSSKGTNTIYF
TGTGCCAGCAGTTACTCGAGCAAGGGAACAAACACCATATATTTT
>NA|TRBV30|NA|TRBJ2-5
CAWRGHQETQYF
TGTGCCTGGAGGGGACACCAAGAGACCCAGTACTTC
>NA|TRBV28|NA|TRBJ2-7
CASSRGQSPEQYF
TGTGCCAGCAGCAGAGGACAGTCCCCCGAGCAGTACTTC
>NA|TRBV5-4|NA|TRBJ2-7
CASSSQSYEQYF
TGTGCCAGCAGCTCACAGAGCTACGAGCAGTACTTC
>NA|TRBV13|NA|TRBJ1-3
CASSPPRVRGRYDSGNTIYF
TGTGCCAGCAGCCCGCCCCGTGTTCGAGGGCGATACGACTCTGGAAACACCATATATTTT
>TRBD2|TRBV27|NA|TRBJ2-1
CASSQNPLRGGNNEQFF
TGTGCCAGCAGTCAAAATCCCCTCCGGGGGGGAAACAATGAGCAGTTCTTC
>NA|TRBV9|NA|TRBJ1-2
CASSPRTNYGYTF
TGTGCCAGCAGCCCTCGGACTAACTATGGCTACACCTTC
>TRBD1|TRBV19|once|TRBJ2-7
CASSWDSQSSYEQYF
TGTGCCAGTAGCTGGGACAGCCAGAGCTCCTACGAGCAGTACTTC
>TRBD1|TRBV10-3|NA|TRBJ1-5
CAISASGGKRPQHF
TGTGCCATCAGTGCTTCAGGGGGAAAGAGGCCCCAGCATTTT
>NA|TRBV4-1|NA|TRBJ1-4
CASSPRNEKLFF
TGCGCCAGCAGCCCGAGGAATGAAAAACTGTTTTTT
>NA|TRBV23-1|NA|TRBJ1-2
CASSHVSPRRGYTF
TGCGCCAGCAGTCACGTCTCTCCAAGGCGGGGCTACACCTTC
>TRBD1|TRBV28|NA|TRBJ2-7
CASRSGQGGEQYF
TGTGCCAGCAGATCGGGACAGGGGGGAGAGCAGTACTTC
>NA|TRBV18|NA|TRBJ1-1
CASSPMNTEAFF
TGTGCCAGCTCTCCGATGAACACTGAAGCTTTCTTT
>NA|TRBV6-2/TRBV6-3|NA|TRBJ2-7
CASSYPSRAPYEQYF
TGTGCCAGCAGTTACCCCTCACGGGCCCCCTACGAGCAGTACTTC
>TRBD1|TRBV9|NA|TRBJ1-2
CASSVTLAGGPDYGYTF
TGTGCCAGCAGCGTCACACTCGCAGGGGGCCCGGACTATGGCTACACCTTC
>NA|TRBV6-5|NA|TRBJ1-2
CASSYGMSTYGYTF
TGTGCCAGCAGTTACGGAATGTCGACCTATGGCTACACCTTC
>NA|TRBV30|once|TRBJ1-3
CAWITGNTIYF
TGTGCCTGGATCACCGGAAACACCATATATTTT
>NA|TRBV10-3|NA|TRBJ1-5
CAISKGGDNSNQPQHF
TGTGCCATCAGCAAGGGGGGGGATAATAGCAATCAGCCCCAGCATTTT
>NA|TRBV19|NA|TRBJ1-5
CASSTNRELGPQHF
TGTGCCAGTAGTACCAACAGGGAGTTGGGGCCCCAGCATTTT
>NA|TRBV6-2/TRBV6-3|NA|TRBJ2-1
CASSYYSGQISYNEQFF
TGTGCCAGCAGTTACTACTCCGGACAGATCTCGTACAATGAGCAGTTCTTC
>NA|TRBV27|NA|TRBJ1-1
CATGSNTEAFF
TGTGCCACCGGGTCGAACACTGAAGCTTTCTTT
>NA|TRBV19|NA|TRBJ1-1
CASSPLGPVATEAFF
TGTGCCAGTAGTCCACTCGGACCCGTGGCCACTGAAGCTTTCTTT
>NA|TRBV25-1|NA|TRBJ1-3
CASSTWGVAGNTIYF
TGTGCCAGCAGTACCTGGGGGGTCGCTGGAAACACCATATATTTT
>TRBD2|TRBV4-2|NA|TRBJ2-5
CASSQAGLAGVETQYF
TGTGCCAGCAGCCAAGCGGGACTAGCGGGAGTGGAGACCCAGTACTTC
>TRBD1|TRBV7-2|NA|TRBJ1-2
CASSWGQRNYGYTF
TGTGCCAGCAGCTGGGGACAGAGAAACTATGGCTACACCTTC
>NA|TRBV6-1|NA|TRBJ1-5
CASSDGGPQHF
TGTGCCAGCAGTGACGGGGGACCCCAGCATTTT
>TRBD1|TRBV9|once|TRBJ2-1
CASSGDSNNEQFF
TGTGCCAGCAGCGGGGACAGTAACAATGAGCAGTTCTTC
>TRBD2|TRBV5-1|NA|TRBJ2-7
CASSSGGGGFSYEQYF
TGCGCCAGCAGCTCGGGAGGGGGGGGATTCTCCTACGAGCAGTACTTC
>NA|TRBV6-2/TRBV6-3|NA|TRBJ2-1
CASSYSSYNEQFF
TGTGCCAGCAGTTACTCGTCCTACAATGAGCAGTTCTTC
>NA|TRBV2|few|TRBJ1-6
CASRGVSSYNSPLHF
TGTGCCAGCCGGGGCGTGAGCTCCTATAATTCACCCCTCCACTTT
>NA|TRBV7-3|NA|TRBJ1-1
CASSLWGGVGAFF
TGTGCCAGCAGCTTATGGGGTGGGGTCGGAGCTTTCTTT
>TRBD1|TRBV6-4|NA|TRBJ1-2
CASRRQGASGGYTF
TGTGCCAGCAGGAGACAGGGGGCGAGCGGGGGCTACACCTTC
>NA|TRBV9|NA|TRBJ1-1
CASSGLGPGNTEAFF
TGTGCCAGCAGCGGTCTGGGACCGGGGAACACTGAAGCTTTCTTT
>NA|TRBV27|few|TRBJ1-3
CASSQDRRSGNTIYF
TGTGCCAGCAGCCAGGACCGAAGGTCTGGAAACACCATATATTTT
>TRBD2|TRBV5-4|NA|TRBJ2-1
CASSPLGRETYNEQFF
TGTGCCAGCAGCCCCCTGGGGAGGGAGACCTACAATGAGCAGTTCTTC
>TRBD1|TRBV19|NA|TRBJ1-2
CASRSRGDSSNYGYTF
TGTGCCAGTAGATCCCGAGGGGACAGTTCTAACTATGGCTACACCTTC
>NA|TRBV2|NA|TRBJ1-1
CASSEMGRGSEAFF
TGTGCCAGCAGTGAAATGGGGAGAGGGTCTGAAGCTTTCTTT
>TRBD2|TRBV3-1/TRBV3-2|once|TRBJ2-1
CASSRGGSPYNEQFF
TGTGCCAGCAGCCGCGGGGGGTCGCCCTACAATGAGCAGTTCTTC
>TRBD1|TRBV28|once|TRBJ1-2
CASSPSQGAVGGYTF
TGTGCCAGCAGTCCATCGCAGGGGGCCGTGGGTGGCTACACCTTC
>NA|TRBV19|NA|TRBJ1-6
CASSTDSLDSPLHF
TGTGCCAGTAGTACTGACAGCCTAGACTCACCCCTCCACTTT
>NA|TRBV28|few|TRBJ1-3
CASSPFPQGSTIYF
TGTGCCAGCAGTCCCTTTCCCCAGGGGTCAACCATATATTTT
>TRBD2|TRBV19|NA|TRBJ2-1
CATSGPYNEQFF
TGTGCCACTAGCGGTCCTTACAATGAGCAGTTCTTC
>NA|TRBV24-1|NA|TRBJ2-1
CATSGLQGNNEQFF
TGTGCCACCAGTGGGCTACAGGGAAACAATGAGCAGTTCTTC
>NA|TRBV5-8|NA|TRBJ2-7
CASSTRDGSGSYEQYF
TGTGCCAGCAGCACTCGGGACGGTAGTGGCTCCTACGAGCAGTACTTC
>NA|TRBV4-1|NA|TRBJ1-1
CASSQVQHNTEAFF
TGCGCCAGCAGCCAAGTACAGCATAACACTGAAGCTTTCTTT